Each of the 3 T cell receptor beta chains below was sequenced from the same sample in a study of OX40 agonist ivuxolimab in advanced cancers. TCRdb's table, derived via immunoSEQ multiplex PCR, lists solely in-frame clones and lacks some. The sample shows 100,000 to 150,000 clones, 80% to 95% of them seen only once. The sequenced sample was CD4+ or CD8+ T cells sorted from blood, obtained in a trial of the OX40 agonist ivuxolimab. These receptor sequences come from an adult with an advanced solid tumor such as melanoma, head and neck, liver or kidney cancer.

V usage is TRBV25-1 and J usage is TRBJ2-5; maybe TRBD2 (5 bases). The CDR3 is made up of 14 amino acids. From germline, CDR1 is MGHDK and CDR2 SYGVNS. The V end was cut by 4 bases, the J end by 1 base, with 10 bases between. Here the CDR3 reads CASSAPGIQETQYF. Written as DNA, the CDR3 is TGTGCCAGCAGTGCTCCCGGGATCCAAGAGACCCAGTACTTC.

The chain links TRBV27 to TRBJ1-4; D may be TRBD1 (6 bases). The CDR3 loop spans 17 amino acids. Trimming took off 5 bases at V and 1 base at J, with 17 bases between the two ends. The germline V gene encodes CDR1 MNHEY and CDR2 SMNVEV (reference sequence). CDR3 nucleotides: TGTGCCAGCAGTACAACCAGGACAGCTAAAACTAATGAAAAACTGTTTTTT. Protein product: CASSTTRTAKTNEKLFF.

The genes are TRBV28 and TRBJ2-3; a possible D gene is TRBD1 (5 bases). This CDR3 comprises 15 residues. Germline assignment: CDR1 MDHEN and CDR2 SYDVKM. V was pared by 3 bases and J by 0 bases, with 10 bases between. DNA of the CDR3: TGTGCCAGCAGTTTTGGTGGGGCTAGCACAGATACGCAGTATTTT. Protein product: CASSFGGASTDTQYF.